Following are 16 T cell receptor beta chains from one sample sequenced in a study of T-cell reconstitution after alpha-beta-depleted transplantation in children. Using unique molecular identifiers, the investigators prepared the TCRbeta library. Via MiXCR, TCRdb re-called the PCR reads, giving one row per CDR3 protein. The sample records hundreds of thousands of distinct CDR3 sequences, over 15% being singletons. The starting material was PBMCs, mostly from graft donor cells, obtained 360 days after TCRalphabeta/CD19-depleted stem cell transplant. Receptors originate from a male patient aged 2-9 years who had a stem cell transplant for acute lymphoblastic leukemia, so the T cells may come from the graft donor.

V and J are TRBV20-1 and TRBJ2-7, with TRBD1 matching over 10 bases. Germline V gene sequence: CDR1 DFQATT, CDR2 SNEGSKA (reference sequence). The CDR3 is 14 amino acids. V lost 5 bases and J lost 4; bases outside the gene matches: 8. The DNA for the CDR3 is TGCAGTGCTGTCCCGGGACAGGGGAAGTACGAGCAGTACTTC. Translating it yields CSAVPGQGKYEQYF.

The chain employs TRBV11-2 and TRBJ2-1; 15 nucleotides line up with TRBD2. The CDR3 contains 18 residues. The ends lost 7 bases at V and 9 bases at J; junction bases unmatched: 16. Germline CDR1 reads SGHAT; CDR2 reads FQNNGV. CDR3 sequence: CASTPLWTSGGASGEQFF. The CDR3 region has the DNA TGTGCCAGCACTCCCTTATGGACTAGCGGGGGGGCATCCGGTGAGCAGTTCTTC.

The V call is TRBV7-9, the J call TRBJ2-2; 9 bases agree with TRBD1. The V gene end was trimmed by 4 bases and the J gene end by 5 bases; junction bases not matched to a gene: 5. CDR1 and CDR2 (germline): SEHNR, FQNEAQ (reference sequence). The CDR3 spans 15 residues. The CDR3 is CASSSKGQGTGELFF. In nucleotides, the CDR3 is TGTGCCAGCAGCTCAAAGGGACAGGGAACCGGGGAGCTGTTTTTT.

This rearrangement joins TRBV11-2 to TRBJ1-1, with a tentative D call TRBD1 (5 bases). The CDR3 is 15 residues long. Germline V gene sequence: CDR1 SGHAT, CDR2 FQNNGV. V was shortened by 7 bases and J by 0 bases, with 15 bases between the two germline ends. CDR3 protein: CASNPGRRLNTEAFF. The CDR3 nucleotides read TGTGCCAGCAATCCGGGACGTAGATTGAACACTGAAGCTTTCTTT.

This clonotype has ten or more counts. The V and J genes are TRBV4-2 and TRBJ2-1; 11 nucleotides match TRBD2. J lost 7 bases, V lost 0 bases, and 5 bases had no gene match. The CDR3 extends over 16 amino acids. The germline V gene encodes CDR1 LGHNA and CDR2 YNFKEQ. The CDR3 DNA is TGTGCCAGCAGCCAAGAAACTAGCGGGAGTCGAAATGAGCAGTTCTTC. Translation: CASSQETSGSRNEQFF.

V is TRBV4-3 and J is TRBJ2-1; possibly TRBD1 for D (6 bases). The CDR3 is 14 amino acids. Trimming removed 0 bases from V and 12 bases from J, with 15 bases in between. Per the germline V gene, CDR1 is LGHNA and CDR2 is YSLEER. The CDR3 loop reads CASSQDRAGDLQFF. Written as DNA, the CDR3 is TGCGCCAGCAGCCAAGATAGGGCAGGGGACCTGCAGTTCTTC.

V usage is TRBV29-1 and J usage is TRBJ2-1; no clear D gene. This CDR3 contains 18 residues. V lost 3 bases and J 9 bases, leaving 30 bases between the germline ends. Germline assignment: CDR1 SQVTM and CDR2 ANQGSEA. CDR3 DNA: TGCAGCGTTGACTGTTGGTCTCCCGATTCGTCCAAAGGAACTGAGCAGTTCTTC. It codes for CSVDCWSPDSSKGTEQFF.

The chain combines TRBV7-9 with TRBJ1-5; TRBD1 matches 7 bases. The germline CDR1 and CDR2 sequences are SEHNR and FQNEAQ (reference sequence). The CDR3 contains 14 residues. Losses at the gene ends were 5 bases for V and 7 bases for J; bases not matched to a gene: 8. The CDR3 protein is CASSPSTGNQPQHF. CDR3 in DNA: TGTGCCAGCAGCCCCTCGACAGGGAACCAGCCCCAGCATTTT.

The sample holds a few counts of this clonotype. The gene calls are TRBV12-3 or TRBV12-4 and TRBJ2-3; 12 bases match TRBD2. This CDR3 spans 16 amino acids. V gave up 5 bases and J gave up 0 bases; unmatched junction bases: 3. The CDR3 loop is CASSRTSGASTDTQYF. As DNA, the CDR3 is TGTGCCAGCAGTCGGACTAGCGGGGCGAGCACAGATACGCAGTATTTT.

The genes are TRBV15 and TRBJ1-2, with D possibly matching TRBD1 (5 bases). CDR3 length: 15 amino acids. Germline CDR1 is LNHNV and CDR2 is YYDKDF (reference sequence). V dropped 0 bases and J dropped 1 base, with 9 bases sitting between them. For the CDR3, the DNA is TGTGCCACCAGCAGAGATCTGGGGGTTAACTATGGCTACACCTTC. Protein: CATSRDLGVNYGYTF.

In its sample, this clonotype was seen once. V and J are TRBV20-1 and TRBJ1-6, with 7 bases identical to TRBD1. CDR1 DFQATT and CDR2 SNEGSKA come from the germline V gene (reference sequence). J was trimmed by 5 bases and V by 1 base; bases with no gene match: 5. The CDR3 is 15 residues long. The CDR3 loop reads CSARAAQGHNSPLHF. The CDR3 nucleotides are TGCAGTGCTAGAGCAGCACAGGGGCATAATTCACCCCTCCACTTT.

The sample holds a few counts of this clonotype. The rearrangement uses TRBV5-1 and TRBJ2-5; D tentatively fits TRBD1 or TRBD2 (6 bases each). Trimming took 0 bases from V and 5 from J, leaving 11 bases between them. Germline V gene lookup returns CDR1 SGHRS and CDR2 YFSETQ. The CDR3 consists of 14 residues. The CDR3, as DNA: TGCGCCAGCAGCTTGGGAACAGGGAGGGAGACCCAGTACTTC. Protein sequence: CASSLGTGRETQYF.

This clonotype was seen only a few times. The chain couples TRBV3-1 to TRBJ1-4; D might be TRBD1 (6 bases). The CDR3 is 18 amino acids. CDR1 and CDR2 from the germline V gene are LGHDT and YNNKEL (reference sequence). V dropped 1 base and J dropped 3 bases, with 18 bases sitting between them. The CDR3 sequence is CASSQGRSGDKPNEKLFF. The CDR3 bases are TGTGCCAGCAGCCAAGGGCGGTCGGGGGACAAACCTAATGAAAAACTGTTTTTT.

This clonotype was recorded many times. The chain has TRBV7-2 and TRBJ2-5; D is unclear. The V end lost 0 bases, the J end lost 5 bases, and 7 bases lay between the germline ends. This CDR3 is 13 amino acids long. CDR1 and CDR2 (germline): SGHTA, FQGNSA. The CDR3: CASSLAGRETQYF. The CDR3 DNA reads TGTGCCAGCAGCTTAGCAGGTCGGGAGACCCAGTACTTC.

This clonotype appeared a few times. V gene TRBV29-1 combines with J gene TRBJ2-3; possible D gene TRBD2, 6 bases. The V and J ends lost 3 bases and 4 bases respectively, with 14 bases between them. Germline CDR1 reads SQVTM; CDR2 reads ANQGSEA. There are 14 residues in the CDR3. The CDR3 spells CSVEGGEGPDTQYF. The CDR3 bases are TGCAGCGTTGAGGGGGGAGAGGGTCCAGATACGCAGTATTTT.

This sequence joins TRBV24-1 and TRBJ2-3; D not certain. V was shortened by 5 bases and J by 6 bases, with 8 bases between the two germline ends. This CDR3 contains 12 residues. CDR1 is KGHDR and CDR2 is SFDVKD in the germline V gene. CDR3 amino acids: CATSALPDTQYF. The DNA of the CDR3 is TGTGCCACCAGTGCCCTCCCGGATACGCAGTATTTT.